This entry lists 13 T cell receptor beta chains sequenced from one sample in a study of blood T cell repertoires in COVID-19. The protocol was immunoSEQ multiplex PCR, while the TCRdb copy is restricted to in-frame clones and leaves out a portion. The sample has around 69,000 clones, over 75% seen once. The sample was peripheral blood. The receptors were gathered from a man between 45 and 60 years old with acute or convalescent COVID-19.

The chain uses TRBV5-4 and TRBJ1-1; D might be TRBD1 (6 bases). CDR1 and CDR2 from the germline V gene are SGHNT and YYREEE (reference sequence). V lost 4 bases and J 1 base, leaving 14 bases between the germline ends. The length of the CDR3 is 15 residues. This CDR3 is CASSPKTGTNTEAFF. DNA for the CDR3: TGTGCCAGCAGCCCAAAGACAGGTACGAACACTGAAGCTTTCTTT.

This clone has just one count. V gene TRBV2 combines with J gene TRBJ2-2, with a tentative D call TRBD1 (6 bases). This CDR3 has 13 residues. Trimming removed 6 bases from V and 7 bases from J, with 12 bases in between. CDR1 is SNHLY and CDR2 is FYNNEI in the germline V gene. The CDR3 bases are TGTGCCAGCAGCAACCAGGGGTTCGGGGAGCTGTTTTTT. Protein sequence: CASSNQGFGELFF.

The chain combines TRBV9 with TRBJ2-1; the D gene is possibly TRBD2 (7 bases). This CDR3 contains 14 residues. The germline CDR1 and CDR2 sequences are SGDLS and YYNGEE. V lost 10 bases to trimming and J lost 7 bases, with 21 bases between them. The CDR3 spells CAHPRGGTGNEQFF. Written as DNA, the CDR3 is TGTGCCCACCCGAGGGGGGGCACGGGGAATGAGCAGTTCTTC.

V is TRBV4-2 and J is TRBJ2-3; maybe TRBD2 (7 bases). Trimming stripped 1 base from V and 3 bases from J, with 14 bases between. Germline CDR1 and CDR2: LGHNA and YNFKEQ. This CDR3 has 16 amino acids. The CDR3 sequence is CASSQVGGGGTDTQYF. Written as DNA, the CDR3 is TGTGCCAGCAGCCAAGTGGGAGGGGGGGGAACAGATACGCAGTATTTT.

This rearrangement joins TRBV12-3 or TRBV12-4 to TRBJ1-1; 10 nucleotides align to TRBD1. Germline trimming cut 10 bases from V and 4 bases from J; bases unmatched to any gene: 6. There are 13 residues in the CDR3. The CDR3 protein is CATGTGARTEAFF. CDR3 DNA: TGTGCCACCGGGACAGGGGCTCGCACTGAAGCTTTCTTT.

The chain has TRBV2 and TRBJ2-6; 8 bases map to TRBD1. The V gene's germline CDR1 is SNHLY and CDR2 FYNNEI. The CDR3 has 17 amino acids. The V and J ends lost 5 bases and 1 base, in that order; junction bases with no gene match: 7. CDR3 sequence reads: CASSLTGGWSGANVLTF. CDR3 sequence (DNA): TGTGCCAGCAGTTTAACAGGGGGGTGGTCTGGGGCCAACGTCCTGACTTTC.

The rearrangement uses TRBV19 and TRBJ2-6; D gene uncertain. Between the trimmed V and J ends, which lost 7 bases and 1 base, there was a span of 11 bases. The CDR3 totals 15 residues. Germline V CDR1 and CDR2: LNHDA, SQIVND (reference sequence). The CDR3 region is CASNFRKSGANVLTF. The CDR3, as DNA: TGTGCCAGTAACTTCAGGAAGTCTGGGGCCAACGTCCTGACTTTC.

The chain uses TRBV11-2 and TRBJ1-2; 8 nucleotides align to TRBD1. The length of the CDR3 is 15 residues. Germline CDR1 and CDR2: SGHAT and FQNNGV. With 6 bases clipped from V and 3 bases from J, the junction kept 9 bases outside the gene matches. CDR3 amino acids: CASRLGQGGDYGYTF. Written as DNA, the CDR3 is TGTGCCAGCAGGCTTGGACAGGGTGGGGACTATGGCTACACCTTC.

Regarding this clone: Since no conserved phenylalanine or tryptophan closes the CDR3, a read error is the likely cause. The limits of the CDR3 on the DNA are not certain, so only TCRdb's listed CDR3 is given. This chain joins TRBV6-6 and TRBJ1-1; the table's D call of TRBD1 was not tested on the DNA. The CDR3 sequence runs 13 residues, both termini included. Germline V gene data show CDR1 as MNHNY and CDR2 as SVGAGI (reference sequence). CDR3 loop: CASRAYPGQGMLA.

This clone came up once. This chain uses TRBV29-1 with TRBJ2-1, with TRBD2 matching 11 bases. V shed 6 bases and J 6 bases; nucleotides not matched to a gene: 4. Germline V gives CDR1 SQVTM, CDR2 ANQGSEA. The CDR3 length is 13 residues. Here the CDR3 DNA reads TGCAGCGTCGCGGGACTAGCGGCCAATGAGCAGTTCTTC. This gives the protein CSVAGLAANEQFF.

The CDR3 reads CASSQTDTGELFF. CDR3 bases: TGCGCCAGCAGCCAAACAGACACCGGGGAGCTGTTTTTT. This chain joins TRBV5-1 and TRBJ2-2, with D unresolved. Per germline, CDR1 SGHRS and CDR2 YFSETQ. V was clipped by 4 bases and J by 3 bases, with 7 bases between them. This CDR3 has 13 amino acids.

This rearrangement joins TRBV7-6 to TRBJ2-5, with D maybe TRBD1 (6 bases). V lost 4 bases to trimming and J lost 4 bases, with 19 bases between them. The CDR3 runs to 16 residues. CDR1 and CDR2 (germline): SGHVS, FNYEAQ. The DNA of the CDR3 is TGTGCCAGCAGCTCATTGAGGAACAGGGCAGGAGAGACCCAGTACTTC. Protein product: CASSSLRNRAGETQYF.

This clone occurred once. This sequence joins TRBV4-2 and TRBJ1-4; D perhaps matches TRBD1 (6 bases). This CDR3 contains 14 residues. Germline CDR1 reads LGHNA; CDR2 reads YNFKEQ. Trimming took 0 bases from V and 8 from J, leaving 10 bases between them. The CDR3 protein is CASSQEGGLEKLFF. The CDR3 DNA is TGTGCCAGCAGCCAAGAGGGGGGGCTGGAAAAACTGTTTTTT.